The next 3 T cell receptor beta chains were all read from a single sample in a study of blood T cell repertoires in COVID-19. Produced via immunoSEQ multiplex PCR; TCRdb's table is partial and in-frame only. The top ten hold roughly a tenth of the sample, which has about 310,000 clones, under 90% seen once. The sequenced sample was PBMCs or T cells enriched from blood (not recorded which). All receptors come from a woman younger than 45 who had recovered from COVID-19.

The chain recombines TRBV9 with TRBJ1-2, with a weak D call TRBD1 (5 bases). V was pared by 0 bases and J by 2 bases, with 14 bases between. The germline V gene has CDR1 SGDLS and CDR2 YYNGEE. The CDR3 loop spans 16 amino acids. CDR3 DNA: TGTGCCAGCAGCGTAGTGACCCCCGACAGAAACTATGGCTACACCTTC. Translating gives CASSVVTPDRNYGYTF.

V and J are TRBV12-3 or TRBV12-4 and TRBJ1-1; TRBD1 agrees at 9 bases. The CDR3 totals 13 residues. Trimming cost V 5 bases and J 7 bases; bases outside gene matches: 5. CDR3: CASSKQGAGEAFF. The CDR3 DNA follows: TGTGCCAGCAGTAAACAGGGGGCAGGTGAAGCTTTCTTT.

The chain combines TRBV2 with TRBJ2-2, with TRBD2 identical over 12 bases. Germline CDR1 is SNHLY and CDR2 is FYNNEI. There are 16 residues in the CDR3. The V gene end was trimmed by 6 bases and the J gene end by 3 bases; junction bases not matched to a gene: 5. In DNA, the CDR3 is TGTGCCAGCAGGATCCTAGCGGGAGGGGACACCGGGGAGCTGTTTTTT. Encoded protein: CASRILAGGDTGELFF. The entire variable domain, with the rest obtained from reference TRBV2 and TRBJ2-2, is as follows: EPEVTQTPSHQVTQMGQEVILRCVPISNHLYFYWYRQILGQKVEFLVSFYNNEISEKSEIFDDQFSVERPDGSNFTLKIRSTKLEDSAMYFCASRILAGGDTGELFFGEGSRLTVL.